The rows below give T cell receptor beta chains drawn from one sample of a study of blood T cells in healthy people across ages. TCRdb analysed the 5' RACE reads with MiXCR anew, one entry per CDR3 protein. The repertoire has 1.5 million to 2 million distinct CDR3 sequences, less than 50% of them found once; the top ten carry around 2.1%. Material for sequencing was blood. The receptors were gathered from a woman between 40 and 50 years old in good health. The CDR3 runs from the conserved cysteine through the conserved F or W. The D gene is left open where the match is weak. Clone size is not always given. Where it is, it says once, few, many or a class for expanded clones.

DNA	CDR3	V	J	D	size
TGCAGTGCTAGAGGTTTTGCCAGCAATCAGCCCCAGCATTTT	CSARGFASNQPQHF	TRBV20-1	TRBJ1-5	-	once
TGTGCCAGCCCTTTTGCGGATACGCAGTATTTT	CASPFADTQYF	TRBV13	TRBJ2-3	-	-
TGTGCCAGCAGTGAGCTCCGGGACAACACAGATACGCAGTATTTT	CASSELRDNTDTQYF	TRBV2	TRBJ2-3	-	once
TGTGCCAGCAAGGGGTCTAATCGGGAGACCCAGTACTTC	CASKGSNRETQYF	TRBV2	TRBJ2-5	-	-
TGTGCCGACAGGAATCGAGGGGATACGCAGTATTTT	CADRNRGDTQYF	TRBV2	TRBJ2-3	-	few
TGTGCCATCCTAGCATGGGATACGCAGTATTTT	CAILAWDTQYF	TRBV2	TRBJ2-3	-	-
TGTGCCAGCAGTTTGGGCCAGGCATTTGGCTACACCTTC	CASSLGQAFGYTF	TRBV12-3/TRBV12-4	TRBJ1-2	-	-
TGCAGCGTTGATTGGCAGGGCGGCTACGAGCAGTACTTC	CSVDWQGGYEQYF	TRBV29-1	TRBJ2-7	-	-
TGTACCGGCAGTGAAATTCGCGATACGCAGTATTTT	CTGSEIRDTQYF	TRBV6-1	TRBJ2-3	-	-
TGTGCCAGCAGCGGACCGACTAATACGCAGTATTTT	CASSGPTNTQYF	TRBV6-6	TRBJ2-3	-	-